The present T cell receptor beta chain was sequenced within a study of shared clonotypes between healthy human individuals. Study-wide background: Researchers drew samples from two women and three men aged 18 to 49.

Findings and limits, study-wide: The low donor count limited represented genetic and exposure-history diversity.

Losses at the gene ends were 3 bases for V and 11 bases for J; bases not matched to a gene: 9. The germline CDR1 and CDR2 sequences are SGHAT and FQNNGV. This CDR3 has 13 residues. In regard to this clone: Its matching antigen is unknown.

Sequencing was performed with immunoSEQ multiplex PCR; in TCRdb, only in-frame clones are kept and a portion is missing. The data show under 600,000 clones, with roughly 79% seen just once and more than 10% held by the top ten. J is TRBJ2-5 and V is TRBV11-2; TRBD2 matches 7 bases. Sequencing was carried out using PBMCs. The sequence came from a woman between 40 and 50 years old in good health. Some clones in this sample may be carry-over from other donors' samples. For the CDR3, the DNA is TGTGCCAGCAGCTTCGGACTAGGAGGGGAGCAGTACTTC. Translated: CASSFGLGGEQYF. The entire variable domain, with the rest obtained from reference TRBV11-2 and TRBJ2-5, is as follows: EAGVAQSPRYKIIEKRQSVAFWCNPISGHATLYWYQQILGQGPKLLIQFQNNGVVDDSQLPKDRFSAERLKGVDSTLKIQPAKLEDSAVYLCASSFGLGGEQYFGPGTRLLVL.